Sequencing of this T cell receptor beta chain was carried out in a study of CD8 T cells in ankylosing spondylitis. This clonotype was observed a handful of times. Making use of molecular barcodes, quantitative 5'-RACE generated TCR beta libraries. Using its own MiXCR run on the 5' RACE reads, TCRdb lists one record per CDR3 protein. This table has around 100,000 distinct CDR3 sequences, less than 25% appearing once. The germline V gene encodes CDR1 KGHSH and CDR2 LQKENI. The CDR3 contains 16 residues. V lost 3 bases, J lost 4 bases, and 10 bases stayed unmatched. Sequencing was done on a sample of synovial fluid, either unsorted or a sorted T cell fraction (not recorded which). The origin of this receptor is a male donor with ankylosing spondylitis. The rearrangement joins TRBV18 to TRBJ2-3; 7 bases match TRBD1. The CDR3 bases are TGTGCCAGCTCACCCGGCGACAGGGCCGAGGCAGATACGCAGTATTTT. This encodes CASSPGDRAEADTQYF.